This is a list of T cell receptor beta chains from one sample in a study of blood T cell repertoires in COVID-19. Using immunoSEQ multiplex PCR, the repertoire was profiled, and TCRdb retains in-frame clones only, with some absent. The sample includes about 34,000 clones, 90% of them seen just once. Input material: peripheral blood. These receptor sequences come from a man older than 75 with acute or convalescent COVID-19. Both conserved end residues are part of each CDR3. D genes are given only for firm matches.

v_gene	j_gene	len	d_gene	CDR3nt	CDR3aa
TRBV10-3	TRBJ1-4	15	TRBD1	TGTGCCATCAGTGAACAAGGACAGGGCGGTGAAAAACTGTTTTTT	CAISEQGQGGEKLFF
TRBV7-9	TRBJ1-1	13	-	TGTGCCAGCAGCTTAGTGGCGAACACTGAAGCTTTCTTT	CASSLVANTEAFF
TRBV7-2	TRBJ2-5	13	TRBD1	TGTGCCAGCAGCCCAGGGGGCGGAGAGACCCAGTACTTC	CASSPGGGETQYF
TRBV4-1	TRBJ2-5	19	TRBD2	TGCGCCAGCAGCCAAGATAACCAGCGGGGGCCATTTTCCCAAGAGACCCAGTACTTC	CASSQDNQRGPFSQETQYF
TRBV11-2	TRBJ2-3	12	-	TGTGCCAGCAGCTTAGCTCCCGATACGCAGTATTTT	CASSLAPDTQYF
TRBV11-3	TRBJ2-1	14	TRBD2	TGTGCCAGCAGTCTAGCGGGGGAATATAATGAGCAGTTCTTC	CASSLAGEYNEQFF
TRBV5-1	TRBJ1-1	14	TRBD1	TGCGCCAGCAGCTCCCAGGGGGAGAGCACTGAAGCTTTCTTT	CASSSQGESTEAFF
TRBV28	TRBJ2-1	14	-	TGTGCCAGCAGTACGCTGACACCATACAATGAGCAGTTCTTC	CASSTLTPYNEQFF
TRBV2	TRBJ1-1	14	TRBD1	TGTGCCAGCACTCCGGGACAGGGGGCGACCGAAGCTTTCTTT	CASTPGQGATEAFF
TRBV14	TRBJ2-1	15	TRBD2	TGTGCCAGCAGCCAGCTAGCGGGCGGCTACAATGAGCAGTTCTTC	CASSQLAGGYNEQFF
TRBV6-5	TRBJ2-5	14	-	TGTGCCAGTCTGAGGTACGCCGGCCAAGAGACCCAGTACTTC	CASLRYAGQETQYF